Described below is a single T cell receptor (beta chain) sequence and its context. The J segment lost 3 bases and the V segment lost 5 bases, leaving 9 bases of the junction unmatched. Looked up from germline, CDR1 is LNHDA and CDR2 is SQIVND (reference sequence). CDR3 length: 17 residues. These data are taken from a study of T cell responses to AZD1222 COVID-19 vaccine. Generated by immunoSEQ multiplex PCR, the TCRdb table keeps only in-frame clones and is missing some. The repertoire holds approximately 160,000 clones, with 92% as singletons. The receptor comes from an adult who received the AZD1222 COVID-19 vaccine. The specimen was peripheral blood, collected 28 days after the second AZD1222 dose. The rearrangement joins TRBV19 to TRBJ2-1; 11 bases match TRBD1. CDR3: CASSAPPGTGGYNEQFF. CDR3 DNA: TGTGCCAGTAGTGCTCCGCCCGGGACAGGGGGCTACAATGAGCAGTTCTTC.